Listed below are T cell receptor beta chains from one sample, sequenced in a study of shared clonotypes between healthy human individuals. Sequencing was performed with immunoSEQ multiplex PCR; in TCRdb, only in-frame clones are kept and a portion is missing. The sample consists of some 89,000 clones, approximately 61% of them appearing once. Material for sequencing was memory CD8+ T cells sorted from blood. These receptors all stem from a man aged 25 to 40 in good health. Each CDR3 is given with its conserved first and last residue. A D gene is named only where the DNA matches it firmly. Clone size appears in some rows only: once, few, many, or a class for an expanded clone.

cdr3_length | d_call | j_call | clone_size | v_call | cdr3_nt | cdr3_aa
12 | - | TRBJ2-1 | - | TRBV4-1 | TGCGCCAGCAGCCTGGACTACAATGAGCAGTTCTTC | CASSLDYNEQFF
15 | - | TRBJ2-7 | few | TRBV5-4 | TGTGCCAGCAGCAACCCAGGAGGTGGTCTCTACGAGCAGTACTTC | CASSNPGGGLYEQYF
17 | TRBD2 | TRBJ2-5 | - | TRBV27 | TGTGCCAGCAGTTTGTCCTTGAGCGGGAGGGCGACGGAGACCCAGTACTTC | CASSLSLSGRATETQYF
16 | - | TRBJ2-7 | - | TRBV7-9 | TGTGCCAGCAGCAACTACCTTTATCGGGGCTCCTACGAGCAGTACTTC | CASSNYLYRGSYEQYF
15 | TRBD1 | TRBJ2-7 | few | TRBV28 | TGTGCCAGCAGACTTCGTTCTGGGACAGGCTACGAGCAGTACTTC | CASRLRSGTGYEQYF
15 | - | TRBJ1-1 | - | TRBV19 | TGTGCCAGTAGTTCACGACCGGGACTTAACACTGAAGCTTTCTTT | CASSSRPGLNTEAFF
14 | TRBD2 | TRBJ2-1 | few | TRBV29-1 | TGCAGCGTTGAGCTAGCGGGGGGGAGGGTGAGGAAGTTCTTC | CSVELAGGRVRKFF
15 | TRBD2 | TRBJ2-3 | - | TRBV6-1 | TGTGCCAGCCCCCTAGCGGGAGGGGACACAGATACGCAGTATTTT | CASPLAGGDTDTQYF
11 | - | TRBJ2-2 | - | TRBV19 | TGTGCCAGTAGTTACACCGGGGAGCTGTTTTTT | CASSYTGELFF
12 | - | TRBJ2-3 | once | TRBV11-2 | TGTGCCAGCAGCTTAGGCGGAGATACGCAGTATTTT | CASSLGGDTQYF
12 | - | TRBJ2-3 | - | TRBV7-9 | TGTGCCAGCAGCGGGAACACAGATACGCAGTATTTT | CASSGNTDTQYF
14 | - | TRBJ2-7 | - | TRBV11-1 | TGTGCCAGCAGCTTTATCCGGGAGAGGAACGAGCAGTACTTC | CASSFIRERNEQYF
17 | - | TRBJ1-2 | few | TRBV7-6 | TGTGCCAGCAGCTTTAGCGTCGGGAGGGTTCCTACCTATGGCTACACCTTC | CASSFSVGRVPTYGYTF
16 | TRBD1 | TRBJ2-7 | - | TRBV18 | TGTGCCAGCTCACCACTAAGCCCCACAGGGGCCTACGAGCAGTACTTC | CASSPLSPTGAYEQYF
21 | - | TRBJ2-5 | - | TRBV23-1 | TGCGCCAGCAGTCGAAGAGGTACGTCCCGTGGATGCCCAGAACCCGAGGAGACCCAGTACTTC | CASSRRGTSRGCPEPEETQYF
13 | TRBD2 | TRBJ2-7 | - | TRBV15 | TGTGCCACCAGCAAGGGAGGGGTAGAAGAGCAGTACTTC | CATSKGGVEEQYF
15 | - | TRBJ1-3 | - | TRBV9 | TGTGCCAGCAGCGTAGCAGAGAGCTCTGGAAACACCATATATTTT | CASSVAESSGNTIYF
14 | - | TRBJ1-2 | - | TRBV28 | TGTGCCAGCGGTGATTCTGGGTCGGGGGATGGCTACACCTTC | CASGDSGSGDGYTF
12 | - | TRBJ2-2 | few | TRBV29-1 | TGCAGCGTTGTAGGGCCCACCGGGGAGCTGTTTTTT | CSVVGPTGELFF
13 | TRBD1 | TRBJ1-2 | - | TRBV27 | TGTGCCAGCAGTTTGGGGACAGGGGCCGGCTACACCTTC | CASSLGTGAGYTF
12 | - | TRBJ1-1 | - | TRBV19 | TGTGCCAGTAAACCCAGGGTTTCTGAAGCTTTCTTT | CASKPRVSEAFF
13 | - | TRBJ1-5 | - | TRBV2 | TGTGCCAGCAAGGGGGTGGGGAATCAGCCCCAGCATTTT | CASKGVGNQPQHF
14 | TRBD1 | TRBJ2-2 | - | TRBV25-1 | TGTGCCAGCAGTACACGGACAGGGAACGGGGAGCTGTTTTTT | CASSTRTGNGELFF
11 | - | TRBJ1-1 | - | TRBV27 | TGTGCCAGCACATCAGGGAATGAAGCTTTCTTT | CASTSGNEAFF
16 | TRBD2 | TRBJ2-3 | - | TRBV5-4 | TGTGCCAGCAGCTTTCCTGGCGGGAGGCGCACAGATACGCAGTATTTT | CASSFPGGRRTDTQYF